This T cell receptor beta chain was identified in a study of blood T cell repertoires in COVID-19 (dated by TCRdb to the early 2020s). In the study overall: Collaborator samples came from the United States, Italy and Spain and covered acute and convalescent phases of COVID-19. The prospective study material was composed of cDNA or gDNA derived from T cells, B-cell-depleted T cells, or PBMCs. Deeply sampled blood TCRbeta repertoires from subjects exposed to, actively infected with, or recovered from COVID-19 were included in the dataset. A freely available public database, intended as a resource for researchers studying the immune response to SARS-CoV-2, is where the repertoires were released. Samples were obtained from the ongoing ImmuneRACE study (first 160 participants) and from 1,200 or so subjects provided by 6 global collaborators. Nearly every sample came with metadata listing a de-identified subject ID, COVID-19 status, age in years and sex. Where available, HLA class I and class II types were obtained from metadata supplied by the sample provider rather than from assay-based typing. General conclusions and limits of the study: How much clinical and demographic metadata was included differed by source and by participant, and the metadata was provided uncurated.

Comments on this clone: What antigen it recognizes has not been identified. No base-level quality is on record; no much larger clone is a single base apart.

TCRbeta CDR3 regions were amplified from genomic DNA by means of the immunoSEQ Assay, a bias-controlled multiplex PCR. Per the authors' processing: Within the assay, amplification of reference gene primers was used to estimate how many nucleated cells each sample contained. Sequence reads were collapsed and filtered to measure the absolute abundance of every unique TCRbeta CDR3 rearrangement. For each sample, productive Simpson clonality was calculated as the square root of Simpson's diversity index across productive rearrangements. Entries here come from immuneACCESS through TCRdb and include only in-frame sequences with V and J called. Some clones fail to appear in such tables; in the studies checked, an unresolved V gene covers under half of the shortfall, and the cause of the remainder is unknown. The DNA gave D and trimming, while V, J and clone size come from that table. The sample records about 250,000 clones, more than 85% of which are singletons. The top ten hold just under 9% of the sample.

The CDR3 has 15 amino acids, counting the end cysteine and phenylalanine. Only the CDR3 region is kept as DNA, spanning 45 bases read in frame from base 1. The germline V gene gives CDR1 as SGHTA and CDR2 as FQGNSA. Trimming leaves V shorter by 0 bases and J shorter by 4 bases, with the junction holding 4 bases beyond the gene matches. In the prospective study, participants were 18 to 89 years old, resided in 24 geographic areas of the United States, and were enrolled through a virtual design. In the prospective study, participants were assigned to cohorts based on the clinical history participants reported in a screening survey and a study questionnaire. For ImmuneRACE Cohort 3, a participant was defined as recovered based on two consecutive negative NP/OP PCR tests, clearance by a healthcare professional, or resolution of symptoms. In the prospective study, mobile phlebotomists collected whole blood, serum and a nasopharyngeal or oropharyngeal swab from each participant. Participants in the prospective study had the option to provide additional blood draws and questionnaires over an approximately two-month period. Before DNA extraction, prospective study blood samples were shipped either frozen or at room temperature.

The chain is made from TRBV7-2 and TRBJ1-1, with 8 junctional bases fitting TRBD1. The TCR comes from a man in his forties or fifties who had recovered from COVID-19. The sample was PBMCs or T cells enriched from blood (not recorded which). CDR3 loop: CASSLAAGGGTEAFF. DNA sequence: TGTGCCAGCAGCTTAGCGGCAGGGGGCGGCACTGAAGCTTTCTTT.